This T cell receptor (beta chain) was profiled in a study of esophageal squamous cell carcinoma under preoperative chemotherapy. Study-wide points: Tumor-infiltrating lymphocytes showed no significant post-chemotherapy TCR diversity increase, unlike peripheral T cells.

TCRdb fed the PCR reads into MiXCR, producing one record per CDR3 protein. The table lists approximately 15,000 distinct CDR3 sequences, over 55% of them singletons, with 53% in the top ten. The time point: before preoperative PTX-NDP chemotherapy. The CDR3 runs 13 residues. From germline, CDR1 is MNHNY and CDR2 SVGAGI (reference sequence). This clonotype was detected many times. The antigen is unknown. V usage is TRBV6-6 and J usage is TRBJ2-1, with a possible D match to TRBD1 (5 bases). The DNA end is more similar to TRBJ2-7, so the J call may be wrong. This sample was taken from a patient given preoperative chemotherapy. The sequence was collected from a human donor with esophageal squamous cell carcinoma. The donor label of this sample is uncertain. CDR3 sequence: CASSNPQGPEQYF. The CDR3 DNA reads TGTGCCAGCAGTAACCCCCAGGGTCCCGAGCAGTACTTC.